Detailed here is one T cell receptor beta chain. Its target antigen remains unknown. No qualities accompany the bases; no much larger clone lies one base away. This specimen belongs to a study of T cell responses to AZD1222 COVID-19 vaccine (dated by TCRdb to about 2021). Some background on the complete study: A total of just over 230 trial participants underwent TCR sequencing, of whom around 210 had received two doses of AZD1222 and 26 had received two doses of the MenACWY control vaccine. Enrollment into the trials was organized by age into subgroups of 18-55, 56-69 and 70-plus years, and those subgroups contained approximately 150, 30 and 60 TCR-sequenced participants, respectively.

The CDR3 regions of human TCRbeta chains were subjected to immunosequencing. The paper's data handling went like this. TCRs in the repertoires were compared against a reference library of SARS-CoV-2-specific TCRs that had been generated with the MIRA antigen-specificity platform. Breadth was defined as the fraction of unique TCRs that were SARS-CoV-2-associated, and depth was defined as the fraction of total T cells that were SARS-CoV-2-associated. Using the MIRA data, every spike-specific TCR was mapped to the spike region that the TCR reacted to and assigned to either a CD4 or a CD8 class. Log10-transformed breadth and depth values were compared by one-way ANOVA with Sidak's multiple comparisons tests. Not all clones reach the TCRdb copy of this immuneACCESS table, which keeps in-frame sequences only. Checked studies attribute under half of the gap to unresolved V genes and leave the rest unexplained. The D gene and trimming were derived from the DNA, and the V and J assignments and clone size from that table. Present in this sample are about 83,000 clones, 70% to 90% of which were seen just once. The ten largest clones take up roughly 5.1% of the sample.

Broad study findings and their caveats: The 56-69-year group was small, and its depth increase did not reach significance, likely because of low power. Reportedly, close to half of the unique spike-specific TCRs recognized epitopes lying outside the regions that are mutated in the B.1.351 and B.1.1.7 variants. Vaccine-associated CD4 TCRs spanned the whole spike protein, with dominant responses in regions 160-218 and 743-854. Because no samples from the day 14 peak response were available, repertoires could be characterized only after the peak T cell response. Most participants were white British and females outnumbered males, and the authors suggested that clonal diversity may have been underestimated. Spike-specific TCR breadth and depth rose significantly after two AZD1222 doses compared with day 0 and with MenACWY recipients. Conclusions about previously exposed vaccinees are limited because only five to seven AZD1222 recipients were SARS-CoV-2 seropositive at baseline.

This specimen's time point label, interpreted: baseline before first vaccination. The treatment or condition label, as the study defines it: meningococcal conjugate vaccine given as trial control. The vaccinee samples were drawn from two UK trials, COV001 and COV002, one of which was a single-blind randomized controlled phase 2/3 trial testing AZD1222 (ChAdOx1 nCoV-19) in healthy adults. For TCRbeta chain sequencing, PBMC samples were collected from trial participants at day 0 and at day 28 after the second dose. CDR3 length: 15 amino acids, cysteine to phenylalanine. The sequence is cut down to CDR3 DNA, 45 bases in frame from base 1. From a lookup of the germline V gene (reference sequence), CDR1 and CDR2 are GTSNPN and SVGIG. V drops 6 bases and J drops 6 bases, leaving 21 bases in between.

The sequence derives from an adult in good health. The sequences come from peripheral blood, collected on day 0 of MenACWY control vaccination. The sequence joins TRBV30 to TRBJ2-1; the D gene is perhaps TRBD1, on 5 matching bases. In nucleotides, the sequence is TGTGCCTGCTCTAGGTTCCCCTTGGGGCTCAATGAGCAGTTCTTC. Translated, this gives CACSRFPLGLNEQFF.